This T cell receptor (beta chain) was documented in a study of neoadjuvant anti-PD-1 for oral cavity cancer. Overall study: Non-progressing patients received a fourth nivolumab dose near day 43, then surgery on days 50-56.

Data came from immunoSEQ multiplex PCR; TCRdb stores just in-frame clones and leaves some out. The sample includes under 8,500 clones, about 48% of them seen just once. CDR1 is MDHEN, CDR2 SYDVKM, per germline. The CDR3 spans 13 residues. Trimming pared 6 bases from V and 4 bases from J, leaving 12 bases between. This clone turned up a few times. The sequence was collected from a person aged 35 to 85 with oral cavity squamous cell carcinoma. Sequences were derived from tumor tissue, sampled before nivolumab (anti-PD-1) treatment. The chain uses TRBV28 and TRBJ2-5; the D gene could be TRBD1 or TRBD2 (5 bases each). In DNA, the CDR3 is TGTGCCAGCAGCCTAGGTGGGACAGAGACCCAGTACTTC. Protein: CASSLGGTETQYF.